Listed here are 29 T cell receptor beta chains from one sample, sequenced in a study of identical twins. TCRdb used MiXCR to reprocess the 5' RACE reads, holding one entry per CDR3 protein. Found here are a few hundred thousand distinct CDR3 sequences, approximately 8.3% of them singletons; the top ten hold roughly 3%. These sequences were also reported in another study, on yellow fever vaccine responses in identical twins.

The sequenced sample was CD8+ T cells sorted from blood. These receptors were collected from a woman under 30 in good health.

A few counts support this clonotype. The rearrangement uses TRBV12-3 or TRBV12-4 and TRBJ2-5, with TRBD2 matching over 13 bases. The CDR3 is made up of 17 amino acids. The V and J ends lost 5 bases and 2 bases, in that order; junction bases with no gene match: 8. In DNA, the CDR3 is TGTGCCAGCAGTCCGGGACTAGCGGGAATTTGGCAAGAGACCCAGTACTTC. This translates into CASSPGLAGIWQETQYF.

This clonotype came up a few times. The chain links TRBV10-3 to TRBJ2-2; TRBD2 agrees at 7 bases. V dropped 7 bases and J dropped 6; count of bases not matched to a gene: 2. This CDR3 region has 12 residues. In germline, CDR1 is ENHRY, CDR2 SYGVKD. CDR3 region: CAIKAGSGELFF. The CDR3 nucleotides read TGTGCCATCAAAGCGGGATCCGGGGAGCTGTTTTTT.

This clonotype has just a few counts. The V gene is TRBV7-9, the J gene TRBJ2-7; possible D gene TRBD1, 5 bases. Trimming cost V 5 bases and J 4 bases, with 12 bases left between them. In germline, CDR1 is SEHNR, CDR2 FQNEAQ (reference sequence). The CDR3 has 13 residues. The CDR3 nucleotides read TGTGCCAGCAGCGGGGCCATTGGATACGAGCAGTACTTC. Its protein product is CASSGAIGYEQYF. The entire variable domain, with the rest obtained from reference TRBV7-9 and TRBJ2-7, is as follows: DTGVSQNPRHKITKRGQNVTFRCDPISEHNRLYWYRQTLGQGPEFLTYFQNEAQLEKSRLLSDRFSAERPKGSFSTLEIQRTEQGDSAMYLCASSGAIGYEQYFGPGTRLTVT.

This clonotype was counted a few times. V gene TRBV7-9 combines with J gene TRBJ1-1; 7 positions agree with TRBD1. Germline CDR1 is SEHNR and CDR2 is FQNEAQ (reference sequence). This CDR3 contains 13 residues. J lost 8 bases, V lost 2 bases, and 5 bases had no gene match. In DNA, the CDR3 is TGTGCCAGCAGCTTAAGGGGGCAGATCGAAGCTTTCTTT. This translates into CASSLRGQIEAFF.

The rearrangement joins TRBV12-3 or TRBV12-4 to TRBJ2-7, with D possibly being TRBD2 (7 bases). The CDR3 loop spans 13 amino acids. Deletions cut 0 bases from V and 6 bases from J, with 9 bases between. This CDR3 reads CASSLAGGPEQYF. Written as DNA, the CDR3 is TGTGCCAGCAGTTTAGCGGGGGGGCCCGAGCAGTACTTC.

V usage is TRBV4-3 and J usage is TRBJ2-1; maybe TRBD2 (5 bases). Germline V gene lookup returns CDR1 LGHNA and CDR2 YSLEER. The CDR3 spans 18 residues. The ends were cut back, 0 bases at V and 0 bases at J, with 15 bases in the middle. The CDR3: CASSQDKLDQSSYNEQFF. CDR3 DNA: TGCGCCAGCAGCCAAGATAAACTAGACCAGAGCTCCTACAATGAGCAGTTCTTC.

This clonotype was seen repeatedly, ten times or more. The rearrangement links TRBV10-2 to TRBJ2-1; 9 nucleotides align to TRBD1. Looked up from germline, CDR1 is WSHSY and CDR2 is SAAADI. V was pared by 0 bases and J by 3 bases, with 12 bases of the junction left unmatched. This CDR3 has 19 residues. CDR3 region: CASSESPLQGAPLYNEQFF. The CDR3 DNA follows: TGCGCCAGCAGTGAGTCACCTTTACAGGGGGCGCCCCTCTACAATGAGCAGTTCTTC.

This clonotype has a handful of counts. The V call is TRBV2, the J call TRBJ2-7; D remains unclear. This CDR3 is built from 11 residues. CDR1 and CDR2 from the germline V gene are SNHLY and FYNNEI. V was cut by 0 bases and J by 12 bases, with 9 bases left in between. The CDR3 nucleotides are TGTGCCAGCAGTGAAGCGCTTCTGTTGTACTTC. It codes for CASSEALLLYF. Drawing the rest from reference TRBV2 and TRBJ2-7, the complete variable domain is EPEVTQTPSHQVTQMGQEVILRCVPISNHLYFYWYRQILGQKVEFLVSFYNNEISEKSEIFDDQFSVERPDGSNFTLKIRSTKLEDSAMYFCASSEALLLYFGPGTRLTVT.

The genes are TRBV10-3 and TRBJ2-3, with D perhaps matching TRBD2 (5 bases). Germline CDR1 ENHRY, CDR2 SYGVKD. CDR3 length equals 16 residues. V lost 0 bases to trimming and J lost 6 bases, with 16 bases between them. The CDR3 coding sequence is TGTGCCATCAGTGAGTCTTTCAGCGGTCAGACGGATACGCAGTATTTT. As protein: CAISESFSGQTDTQYF.

This chain connects TRBV9 to TRBJ2-5; D is ambiguous. There are 12 residues in the CDR3. Trimming stripped 3 bases from V and 5 bases from J, with 8 bases between. Germline V lookup: CDR1 SGDLS, CDR2 YYNGEE. In DNA, the CDR3 is TGTGCCAGCAGCGGCCCCGGTGAGACCCAGTACTTC. This translates into CASSGPGETQYF.

The chain links TRBV6-1 to TRBJ2-3, with no clear D. In germline, CDR1 is MNHNS, CDR2 SASEGT. The CDR3 spans 13 residues. V was clipped by 6 bases and J by 4 bases, with 11 bases between them. CDR3 coding DNA: TGTGCCAGCAGAGCCCTAGGATCAGATACGCAGTATTTT. It specifies CASRALGSDTQYF.

V gene TRBV6-5 combines with J gene TRBJ2-1, with D possibly TRBD2 on 5 matching bases. This CDR3 is 17 amino acids long. Deletions cut 2 bases from V and 0 bases from J, with 14 bases between. Germline V lookup: CDR1 MNHEY, CDR2 SVGAGI. Written as DNA, the CDR3 is TGTGCCAGCAGTTACGCCACTAGGTCGAGCTCCTACAATGAGCAGTTCTTC. As protein: CASSYATRSSSYNEQFF.

This clonotype has at least ten counts. This chain links TRBV4-3 with TRBJ2-1; TRBD2 matches at 12 bases. V shed 4 bases, J shed 7 bases, and the junction held 11 bases outside the gene matches. Germline V gene data show CDR1 as LGHNA and CDR2 as YSLEER. The CDR3 has 17 amino acids. The CDR3 is CASSLVLAGGPGNEQFF. The CDR3 bases are TGCGCCAGCAGCCTAGTTCTAGCGGGAGGGCCGGGGAATGAGCAGTTCTTC.

This chain uses TRBV7-2 with TRBJ1-1, with D unclear. Per germline, CDR1 SGHTA and CDR2 FQGNSA. The CDR3 totals 14 residues. With 3 bases removed from V and 0 bases from J, the gap between germline ends came to 8 bases. The CDR3 here is CASSFPQMNTEAFF. The DNA of the CDR3 is TGTGCCAGCAGCTTTCCCCAGATGAACACTGAAGCTTTCTTT.

This clonotype was picked up many times. The rearrangement uses TRBV29-1 and TRBJ1-1; D call uncertain. The germline V gene encodes CDR1 SQVTM and CDR2 ANQGSEA. V shed 4 bases and J shed 8 bases, with 11 bases lying between them. The CDR3 consists of 11 residues. CDR3 DNA: TGCAGCGTTGGTGAGACTCCCGAAGCTTTCTTT. It translates to CSVGETPEAFF.

The chain combines TRBV5-1 with TRBJ2-7; no definite D call. The CDR3 spans 11 residues. Trimming cost V 8 bases and J 2 bases, with 8 bases left between them. CDR1 and CDR2 from the germline V gene are SGHRS and YFSETQ. The DNA for the CDR3 is TGCGCCAGGACGGACCCCTACGAGCAGTACTTC. Translating gives CARTDPYEQYF.

This clonotype was recorded a few times. The chain employs TRBV27 and TRBJ2-7; the match to TRBD1 covers 9 bases. Germline V gene lookup returns CDR1 MNHEY and CDR2 SMNVEV (reference sequence). This CDR3 region has 14 residues. V trimming: 6 bases; J trimming: 3 bases; junction bases outside the gene matches: 6. CDR3 amino acids: CASRLRQGDYEQYF. The DNA for the CDR3 is TGTGCCAGCAGGTTGAGACAGGGGGACTACGAGCAGTACTTC.

This clonotype has just a few counts. J is TRBJ1-1 and V is TRBV5-1; 8 bases are a match to TRBD1. This CDR3 is 14 amino acids long. In germline, CDR1 is SGHRS, CDR2 YFSETQ. J lost 7 bases, V lost 2 bases, and 7 bases had no gene match. The CDR3 protein is CASSFTGGVIEAFF. DNA of the CDR3: TGCGCCAGCAGCTTCACAGGGGGAGTTATTGAAGCTTTCTTT.

This clonotype has a count of ten or more. The gene calls are TRBV15 and TRBJ2-1; D is unresolved. V lost 4 bases, J lost 8 bases, and 15 bases lay in between. The V gene's germline CDR1 is LNHNV and CDR2 YYDKDF (reference sequence). The CDR3 consists of 14 residues. The CDR3 sequence is CATSTRTQHDEQFF. The CDR3 nucleotides read TGTGCCACCAGCACTCGAACCCAGCATGATGAGCAGTTCTTC.

V and J are TRBV20-1 and TRBJ2-1; D possibly corresponds to TRBD1 (5 bases). The CDR3 loop spans 16 amino acids. Germline V CDR1 and CDR2: DFQATT, SNEGSKA (reference sequence). Trimming left V 0 bases short and J 3 bases short, with 15 bases between. CDR3 sequence reads: CSARDRSGWDYNEQFF. CDR3 nucleotide sequence: TGCAGTGCTAGAGACCGGTCAGGGTGGGACTACAATGAGCAGTTCTTC.

This clonotype has just a few counts. This chain connects TRBV7-9 to TRBJ2-7; possible D gene TRBD2, 5 bases. The CDR3 contains 15 residues. Trimming took off 1 base at V and 2 bases at J, with 12 bases between the two ends. Germline CDR1 reads SEHNR; CDR2 reads FQNEAQ (reference sequence). This CDR3 is CASSLGYGEAYEQYF. The CDR3 DNA follows: TGTGCCAGCAGCTTAGGTTACGGGGAAGCCTACGAGCAGTACTTC.

This clonotype was recorded a few times. V usage is TRBV28 and J usage is TRBJ2-5; weak D call: TRBD2 (5 bases). Trimming cost V 6 bases and J 0 bases, with 8 bases left between them. Germline V gene data show CDR1 as MDHEN and CDR2 as SYDVKM. This CDR3 is built from 13 residues. This chain's CDR3 is CASRRADQETQYF. CDR3 coding DNA: TGTGCCAGCAGGAGGGCGGACCAAGAGACCCAGTACTTC.

This clonotype was observed at least ten times. CDR3 residues: CASSQTAAPGPGINQPQHF. In DNA form, the CDR3 reads TGTGCCAGCAGCCAAACGGCGGCTCCGGGTCCGGGGATCAATCAGCCCCAGCATTTT. V gene TRBV4-2 combines with J gene TRBJ1-5; no clear D. CDR1 is LGHNA, CDR2 YNFKEQ, per germline. The CDR3 is 19 amino acids. V lost 2 bases and J lost 3, with 23 bases in between.

The CDR3 region has the DNA TGCGCCACCGAGGACAGGCCTGCCTACGAGCAGTACTTC. It translates to CATEDRPAYEQYF. This chain uses TRBV10-2 with TRBJ2-7; 7 bases fit TRBD1. The V gene end was trimmed by 10 bases and the J gene end by 2 bases; junction bases not matched to a gene: 8. Germline loops: CDR1 WSHSY, CDR2 SAAADI. CDR3 size: 13 residues.

This clonotype came up a few times. The chain is built from TRBV7-9 and TRBJ2-1, with D possibly being TRBD2 (6 bases). The CDR3 has 12 amino acids. The V end was cut by 6 bases, the J end by 5 bases, with 8 bases between. CDR1 is SEHNR, CDR2 FQNEAQ, per germline (reference sequence). The CDR3 region is CASSTSHNEQFF. Here the CDR3 DNA reads TGTGCCAGCAGTACTAGCCACAATGAGCAGTTCTTC.

This clonotype was observed a few times. This chain connects TRBV7-9 to TRBJ2-1; 10 nucleotides line up with TRBD1. This CDR3 spans 17 amino acids. Trimming took 5 bases from V and 4 from J; bases not matched to a gene: 11. The germline V gene encodes CDR1 SEHNR and CDR2 FQNEAQ (reference sequence). CDR3 protein: CASSPTGGFSLYNEQFF. CDR3 coding DNA: TGTGCCAGCAGCCCGACAGGGGGCTTCTCTTTATACAATGAGCAGTTCTTC.

This clonotype was observed a handful of times. The chain joins TRBV12-3 or TRBV12-4 to TRBJ2-7; no definite D call. The CDR3 loop spans 12 amino acids. V lost 8 bases and J 2 bases, leaving 10 bases between the germline ends. For the CDR3, the DNA is TGTGCCAGCGGCCAGGTGCCCTACGAGCAGTACTTC. Translation gives CASGQVPYEQYF.

This clonotype was counted between two and nine times. The V and J genes are TRBV15 and TRBJ1-5; D not certain. CDR3 length: 12 amino acids. V was trimmed by 3 bases and J by 3 bases, leaving 3 bases between them. Germline V CDR1 and CDR2: LNHNV, YYDKDF (reference sequence). The CDR3 sequence is CATSRINQPQHF. The CDR3 nucleotides are TGTGCCACCAGCAGGATCAATCAGCCCCAGCATTTT.

V usage is TRBV7-6 and J usage is TRBJ2-7; a weak D match, TRBD2 (6 bases). V was shortened by 2 bases and J by 6 bases, with 17 bases between the two germline ends. From germline, CDR1 is SGHVS and CDR2 FNYEAQ. The CDR3 contains 15 residues. The CDR3 protein is CASSLMEAGNPEQYF. In DNA form, the CDR3 reads TGTGCCAGCAGCTTAATGGAGGCGGGAAACCCCGAGCAGTACTTC.